This TCR beta chain was documented in a study of CD4 T cells in relation to SARS-CoV-2 and coronaviruses. Study-level background: TCR beta CDR3s were sequenced after 10-day antigen culture of PBMCs. Of the patients, fewer than 10 were male, a few female, two Hispanic.

Concerning this clone: Its antigen is still unknown.

Using immunoSEQ multiplex PCR, the repertoire was profiled, and TCRdb retains in-frame clones only, with some absent. The data contain approximately 41,000 clones, under 90% of them singletons. Naive or memory CD4+ cells were cultured 1:1 with T cell-depleted PBMCs plus CEF. The CDR3 runs to 13 residues. The V gene's germline CDR1 is MDHEN and CDR2 SYDVKM. V was clipped by 8 bases and J by 6 bases; unmatched bases: 4. The material sequenced was naive CD4+ T cells from PBMCs, cultured in vitro. Subset meaning: naive CD4+ T cells isolated by negative enrichment. The origin of this receptor is an adult with COVID-19. The chain couples TRBV28 to TRBJ2-7; TRBD2 aligns across 13 bases. CDR3 sequence reads: CASGLAGAAEQYF. In nucleotides, the CDR3 is TGTGCCAGCGGACTAGCGGGGGCGGCCGAGCAGTACTTC.